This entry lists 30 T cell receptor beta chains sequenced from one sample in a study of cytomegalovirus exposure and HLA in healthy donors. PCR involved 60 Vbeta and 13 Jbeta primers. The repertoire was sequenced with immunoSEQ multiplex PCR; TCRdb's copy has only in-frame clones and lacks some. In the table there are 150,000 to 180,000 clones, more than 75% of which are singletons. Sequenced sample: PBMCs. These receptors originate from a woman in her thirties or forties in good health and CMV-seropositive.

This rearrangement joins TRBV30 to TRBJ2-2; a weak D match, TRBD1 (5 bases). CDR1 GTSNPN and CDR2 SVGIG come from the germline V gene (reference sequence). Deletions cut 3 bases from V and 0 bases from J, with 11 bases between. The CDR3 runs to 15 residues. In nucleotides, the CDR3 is TGTGCCTGGAGACAGGCCGCGGCGAACACCGGGGAGCTGTTTTTT. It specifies CAWRQAAANTGELFF. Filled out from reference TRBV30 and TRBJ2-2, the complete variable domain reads SQTIHQWPATLVQPVGSPLSLECTVEGTSNPNLYWYRQAAGRGLQLLFYSVGIGQISSEVPQNLSASRPQDRQFILSSKKLLLSDSGFYLCAWRQAAANTGELFFGEGSRLTVL.

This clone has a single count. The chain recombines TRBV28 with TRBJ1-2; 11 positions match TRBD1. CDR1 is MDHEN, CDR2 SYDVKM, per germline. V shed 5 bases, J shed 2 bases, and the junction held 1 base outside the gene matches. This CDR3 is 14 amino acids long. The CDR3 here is CASSGTGGNYGYTF. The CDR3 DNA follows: TGTGCCAGCAGTGGGACAGGGGGAAACTATGGCTACACCTTC.

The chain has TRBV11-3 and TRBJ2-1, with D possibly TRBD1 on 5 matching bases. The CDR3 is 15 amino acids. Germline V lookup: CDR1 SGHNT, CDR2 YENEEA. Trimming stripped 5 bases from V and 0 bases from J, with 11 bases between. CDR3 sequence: CASSQGDSSYNEQFF. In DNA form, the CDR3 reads TGTGCCAGCAGCCAAGGGGATAGCTCCTACAATGAGCAGTTCTTC.

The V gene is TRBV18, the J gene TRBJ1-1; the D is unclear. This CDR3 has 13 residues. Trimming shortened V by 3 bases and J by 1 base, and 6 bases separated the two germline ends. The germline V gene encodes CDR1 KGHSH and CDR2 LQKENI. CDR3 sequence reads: CASSPKQNTEAFF. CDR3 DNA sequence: TGTGCCAGCTCACCTAAACAGAACACTGAAGCTTTCTTT.

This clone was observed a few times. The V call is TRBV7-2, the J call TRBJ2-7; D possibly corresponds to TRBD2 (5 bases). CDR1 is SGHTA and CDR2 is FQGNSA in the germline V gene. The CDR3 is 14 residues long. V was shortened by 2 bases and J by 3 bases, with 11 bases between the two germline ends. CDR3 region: CASSLTSGYYEQYF. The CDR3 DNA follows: TGTGCCAGCAGCTTAACCTCGGGATACTACGAGCAGTACTTC.

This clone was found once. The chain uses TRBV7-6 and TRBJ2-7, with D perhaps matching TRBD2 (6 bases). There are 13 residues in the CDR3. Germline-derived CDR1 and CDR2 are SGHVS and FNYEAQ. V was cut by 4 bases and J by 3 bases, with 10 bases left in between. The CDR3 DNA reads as TGTGCCAGCAGCTCCCAGGAGGGCTACGAGCAGTACTTC. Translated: CASSSQEGYEQYF.

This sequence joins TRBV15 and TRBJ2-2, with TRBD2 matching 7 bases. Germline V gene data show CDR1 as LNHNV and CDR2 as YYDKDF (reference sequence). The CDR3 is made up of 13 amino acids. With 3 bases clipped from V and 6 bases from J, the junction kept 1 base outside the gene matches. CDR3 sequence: CATSRGGSGELFF. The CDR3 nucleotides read TGTGCCACCAGCAGGGGAGGGTCCGGGGAGCTGTTTTTT.

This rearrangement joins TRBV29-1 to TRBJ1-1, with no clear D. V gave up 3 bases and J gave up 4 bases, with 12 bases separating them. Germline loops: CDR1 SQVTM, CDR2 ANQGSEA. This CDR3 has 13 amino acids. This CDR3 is CSVEPDGFTEAFF. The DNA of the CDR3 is TGCAGCGTTGAGCCAGACGGGTTCACTGAAGCTTTCTTT.

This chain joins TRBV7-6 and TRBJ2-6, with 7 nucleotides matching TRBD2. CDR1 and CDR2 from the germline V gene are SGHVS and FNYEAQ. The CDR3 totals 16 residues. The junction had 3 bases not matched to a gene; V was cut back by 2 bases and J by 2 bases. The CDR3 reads CASSLSRGAGANVLTF. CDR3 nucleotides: TGTGCCAGCAGCTTAAGTCGGGGGGCTGGGGCCAACGTCCTGACTTTC.

CDR3 nucleotide sequence: TGTGCCTGGAGTGCCGGACAGGGATCCGGAAACACCATATATTTT. This encodes CAWSAGQGSGNTIYF. The gene calls are TRBV30 and TRBJ1-3; 8 nucleotides agree with TRBD1. The CDR3 sequence is 15 residues long. The germline CDR1 and CDR2 sequences are GTSNPN and SVGIG (reference sequence). After removal of 1 base from V and 4 bases from J, the junction contained 6 bases not matched to a gene.

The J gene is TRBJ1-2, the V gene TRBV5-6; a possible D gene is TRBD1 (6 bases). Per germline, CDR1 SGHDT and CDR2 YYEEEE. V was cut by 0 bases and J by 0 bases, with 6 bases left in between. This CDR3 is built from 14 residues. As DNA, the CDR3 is TGTGCCAGCAGCTTGGGGACAGCTAACTATGGCTACACCTTC. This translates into CASSLGTANYGYTF.

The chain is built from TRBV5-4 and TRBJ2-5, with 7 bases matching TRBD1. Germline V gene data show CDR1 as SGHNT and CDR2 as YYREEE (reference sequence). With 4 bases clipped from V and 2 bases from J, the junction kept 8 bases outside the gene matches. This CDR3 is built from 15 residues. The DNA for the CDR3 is TGTGCCAGCAGCCTAAGGACAGGAATTCAAGAGACCCAGTACTTC. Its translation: CASSLRTGIQETQYF.

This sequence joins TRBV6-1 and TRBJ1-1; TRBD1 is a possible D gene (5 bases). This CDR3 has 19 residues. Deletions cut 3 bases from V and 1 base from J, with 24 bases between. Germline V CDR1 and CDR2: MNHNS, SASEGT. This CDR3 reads CASSELPWQGLGGNTEAFF. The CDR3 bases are TGTGCCAGCAGTGAGTTGCCATGGCAGGGACTTGGGGGGAACACTGAAGCTTTCTTT.

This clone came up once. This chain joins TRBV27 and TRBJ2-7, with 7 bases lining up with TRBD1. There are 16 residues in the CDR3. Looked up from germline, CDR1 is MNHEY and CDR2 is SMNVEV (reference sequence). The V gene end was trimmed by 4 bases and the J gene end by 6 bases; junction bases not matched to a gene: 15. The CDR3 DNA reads TGTGCCAGCAGTTCGAGGTCCGAGGGGGCCGCGGGCGAGCAGTACTTC. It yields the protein CASSSRSEGAAGEQYF.

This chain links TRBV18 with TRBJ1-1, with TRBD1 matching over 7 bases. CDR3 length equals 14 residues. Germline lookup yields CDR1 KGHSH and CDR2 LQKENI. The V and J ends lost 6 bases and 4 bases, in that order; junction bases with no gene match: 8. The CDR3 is CASSPGQEVTEAFF. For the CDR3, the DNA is TGTGCCAGCTCGCCCGGACAGGAGGTCACTGAAGCTTTCTTT.

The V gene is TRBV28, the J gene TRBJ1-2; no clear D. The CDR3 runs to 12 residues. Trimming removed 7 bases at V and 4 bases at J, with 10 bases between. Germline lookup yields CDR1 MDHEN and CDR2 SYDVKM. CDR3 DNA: TGTGCCAGCACCCAGGCACTCTATGGCTACACCTTC. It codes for CASTQALYGYTF.

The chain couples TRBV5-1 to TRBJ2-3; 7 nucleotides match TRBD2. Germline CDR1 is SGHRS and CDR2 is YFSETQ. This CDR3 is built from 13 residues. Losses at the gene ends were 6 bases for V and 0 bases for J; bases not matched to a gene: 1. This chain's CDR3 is CASTSGSTDTQYF. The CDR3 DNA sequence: TGCGCCAGCACTAGCGGAAGCACAGATACGCAGTATTTT.

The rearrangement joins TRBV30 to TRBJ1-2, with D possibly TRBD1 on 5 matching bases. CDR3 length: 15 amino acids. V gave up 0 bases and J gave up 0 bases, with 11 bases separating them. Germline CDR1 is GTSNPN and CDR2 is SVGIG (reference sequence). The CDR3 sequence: CAWSVQVVSNYGYTF. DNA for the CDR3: TGTGCCTGGAGTGTACAGGTCGTATCTAACTATGGCTACACCTTC. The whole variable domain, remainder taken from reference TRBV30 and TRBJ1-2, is SQTIHQWPATLVQPVGSPLSLECTVEGTSNPNLYWYRQAAGRGLQLLFYSVGIGQISSEVPQNLSASRPQDRQFILSSKKLLLSDSGFYLCAWSVQVVSNYGYTFGSGTRLTVV.

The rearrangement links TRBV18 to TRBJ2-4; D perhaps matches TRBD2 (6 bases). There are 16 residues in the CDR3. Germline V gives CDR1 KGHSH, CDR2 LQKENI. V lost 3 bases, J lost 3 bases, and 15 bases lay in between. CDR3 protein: CASSPSSSVGKNIQYF. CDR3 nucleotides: TGTGCCAGCTCACCTTCCTCTAGCGTCGGCAAAAACATTCAGTACTTC.

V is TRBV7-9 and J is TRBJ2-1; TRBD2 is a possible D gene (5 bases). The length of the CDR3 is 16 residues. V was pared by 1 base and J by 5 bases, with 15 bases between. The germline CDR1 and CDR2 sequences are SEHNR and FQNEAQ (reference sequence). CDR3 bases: TGTGCCAGCAGCTTAGTACCCCGGGAAATCGACAATGAGCAGTTCTTC. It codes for CASSLVPREIDNEQFF.

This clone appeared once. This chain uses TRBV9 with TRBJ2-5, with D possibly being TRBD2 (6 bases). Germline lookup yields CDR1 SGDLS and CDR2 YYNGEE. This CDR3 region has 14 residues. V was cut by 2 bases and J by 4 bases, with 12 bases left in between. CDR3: CASSVSGSAETQYF. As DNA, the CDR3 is TGTGCCAGCAGCGTGTCCGGGAGTGCAGAGACCCAGTACTTC.

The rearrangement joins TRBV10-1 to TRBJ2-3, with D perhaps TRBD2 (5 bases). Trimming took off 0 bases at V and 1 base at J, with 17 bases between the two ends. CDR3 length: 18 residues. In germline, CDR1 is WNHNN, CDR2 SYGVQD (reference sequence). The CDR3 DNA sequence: TGCGCCAGCAGTGAGTCTGGCCTAGCAGCTTGGGGCACAGATACGCAGTATTTT. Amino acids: CASSESGLAAWGTDTQYF.

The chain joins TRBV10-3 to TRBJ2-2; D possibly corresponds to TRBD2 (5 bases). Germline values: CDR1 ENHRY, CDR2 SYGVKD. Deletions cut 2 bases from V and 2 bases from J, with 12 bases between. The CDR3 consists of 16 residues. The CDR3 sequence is CAISEGLLSNTGELFF. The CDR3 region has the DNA TGTGCCATCAGTGAGGGACTGCTATCCAACACCGGGGAGCTGTTTTTT.

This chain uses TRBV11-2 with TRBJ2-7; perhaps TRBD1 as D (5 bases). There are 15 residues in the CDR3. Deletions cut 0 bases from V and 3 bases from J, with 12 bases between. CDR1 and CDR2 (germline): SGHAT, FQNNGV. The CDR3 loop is CASSLERNRFYEQYF. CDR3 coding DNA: TGTGCCAGCAGCTTAGAACGGAACAGGTTCTACGAGCAGTACTTC.

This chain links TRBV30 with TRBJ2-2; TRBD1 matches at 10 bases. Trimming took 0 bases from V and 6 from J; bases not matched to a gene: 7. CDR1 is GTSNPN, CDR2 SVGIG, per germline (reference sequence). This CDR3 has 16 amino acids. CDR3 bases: TGTGCCTGGAGTGTACTGGGGACAGGGGCTGCCGGGGAGCTGTTTTTT. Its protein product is CAWSVLGTGAAGELFF.

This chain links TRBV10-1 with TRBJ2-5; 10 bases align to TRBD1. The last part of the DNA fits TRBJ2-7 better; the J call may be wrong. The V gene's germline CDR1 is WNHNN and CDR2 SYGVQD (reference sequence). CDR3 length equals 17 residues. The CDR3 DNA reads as TGCGCCAGCAGTGCCTCCGGGACAGGGGTCCTCTCCTACGAGCAGTACTTC. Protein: CASSASGTGVLSYEQYF.

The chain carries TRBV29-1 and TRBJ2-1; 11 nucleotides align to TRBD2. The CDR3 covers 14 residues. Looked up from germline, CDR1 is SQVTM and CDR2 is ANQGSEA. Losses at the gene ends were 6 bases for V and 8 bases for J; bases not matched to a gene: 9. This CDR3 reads CSVVSGRDGHEQFF. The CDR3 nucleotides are TGCAGCGTGGTTAGCGGGAGGGACGGGCATGAGCAGTTCTTC.

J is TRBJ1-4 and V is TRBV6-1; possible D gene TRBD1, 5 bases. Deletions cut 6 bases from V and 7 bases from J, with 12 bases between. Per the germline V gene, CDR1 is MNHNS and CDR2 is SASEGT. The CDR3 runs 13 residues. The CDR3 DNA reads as TGTGCCAGCAGAGCCAGGGTTGGTGAAAAACTGTTTTTT. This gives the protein CASRARVGEKLFF.

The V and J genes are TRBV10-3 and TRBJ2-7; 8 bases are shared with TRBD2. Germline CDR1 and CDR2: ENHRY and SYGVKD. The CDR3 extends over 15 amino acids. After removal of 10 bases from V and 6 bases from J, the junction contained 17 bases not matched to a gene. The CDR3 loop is CATESGSPGVLEQYF. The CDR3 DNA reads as TGTGCCACAGAAAGCGGGAGTCCCGGCGTTCTCGAGCAGTACTTC.

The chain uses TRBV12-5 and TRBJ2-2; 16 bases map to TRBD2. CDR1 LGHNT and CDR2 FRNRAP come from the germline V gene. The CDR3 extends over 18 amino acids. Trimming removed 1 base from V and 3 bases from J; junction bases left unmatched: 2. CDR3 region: CASGLGGLAGGDTGELFF. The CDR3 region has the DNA TGTGCTAGTGGTTTGGGGGGACTAGCGGGAGGGGACACCGGGGAGCTGTTTTTT.